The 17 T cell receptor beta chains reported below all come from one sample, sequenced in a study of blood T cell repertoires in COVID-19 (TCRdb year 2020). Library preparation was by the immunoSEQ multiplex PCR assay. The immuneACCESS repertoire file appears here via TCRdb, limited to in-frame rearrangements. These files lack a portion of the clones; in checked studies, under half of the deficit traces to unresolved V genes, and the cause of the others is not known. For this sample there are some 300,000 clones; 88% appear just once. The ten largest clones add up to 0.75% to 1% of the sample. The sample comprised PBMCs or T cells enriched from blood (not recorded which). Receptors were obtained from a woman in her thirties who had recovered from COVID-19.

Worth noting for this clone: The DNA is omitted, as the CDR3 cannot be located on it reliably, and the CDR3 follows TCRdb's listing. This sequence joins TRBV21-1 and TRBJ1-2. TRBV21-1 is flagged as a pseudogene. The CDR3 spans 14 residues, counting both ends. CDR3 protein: CASGYHCTRCGYTF.

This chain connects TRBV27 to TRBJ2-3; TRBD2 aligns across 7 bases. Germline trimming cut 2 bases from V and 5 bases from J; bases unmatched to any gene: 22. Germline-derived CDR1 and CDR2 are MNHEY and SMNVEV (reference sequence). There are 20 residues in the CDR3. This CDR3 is CASSLDGRGVRGPGIDTQYF. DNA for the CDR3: TGTGCCAGCAGTTTAGACGGCCGGGGGGTCCGAGGCCCGGGCATAGATACGCAGTATTTT.

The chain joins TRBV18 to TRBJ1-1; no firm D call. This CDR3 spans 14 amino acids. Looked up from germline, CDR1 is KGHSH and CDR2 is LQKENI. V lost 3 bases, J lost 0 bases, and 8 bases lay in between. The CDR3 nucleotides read TGTGCCAGCTCACCCTTAAACATGAACACTGAAGCTTTCTTT. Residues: CASSPLNMNTEAFF.

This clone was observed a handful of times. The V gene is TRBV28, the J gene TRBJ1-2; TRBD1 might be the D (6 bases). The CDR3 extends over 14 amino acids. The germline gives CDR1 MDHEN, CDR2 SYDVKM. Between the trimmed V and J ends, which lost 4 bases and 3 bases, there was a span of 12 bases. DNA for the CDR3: TGTGCCAGCAGTTCGGACAGAACCTACTATGGCTACACCTTC. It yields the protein CASSSDRTYYGYTF.

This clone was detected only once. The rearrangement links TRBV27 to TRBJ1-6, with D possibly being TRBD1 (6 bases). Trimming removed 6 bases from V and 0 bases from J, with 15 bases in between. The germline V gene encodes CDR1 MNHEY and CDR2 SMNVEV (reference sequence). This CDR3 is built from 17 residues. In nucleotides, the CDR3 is TGTGCCAGCAGAAGAACAGGGCTAACCTCCTATAATTCACCCCTCCACTTT. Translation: CASRRTGLTSYNSPLHF.

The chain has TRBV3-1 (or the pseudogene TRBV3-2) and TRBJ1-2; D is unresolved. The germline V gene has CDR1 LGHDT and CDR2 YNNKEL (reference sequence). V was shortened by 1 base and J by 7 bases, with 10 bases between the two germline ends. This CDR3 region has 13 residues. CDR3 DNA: TGTGCCAGCAGCCAAGGGGCAGCCCTTGGCTACACCTTC. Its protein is CASSQGAALGYTF.

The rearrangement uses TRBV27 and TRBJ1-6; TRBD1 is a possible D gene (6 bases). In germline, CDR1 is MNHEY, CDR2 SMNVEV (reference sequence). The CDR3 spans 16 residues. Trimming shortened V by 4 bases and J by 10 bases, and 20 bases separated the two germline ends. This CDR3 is CASSYNPTGFGSPLHF. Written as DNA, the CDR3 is TGTGCCAGCAGTTACAATCCAACAGGGTTCGGGTCACCCCTCCACTTT.

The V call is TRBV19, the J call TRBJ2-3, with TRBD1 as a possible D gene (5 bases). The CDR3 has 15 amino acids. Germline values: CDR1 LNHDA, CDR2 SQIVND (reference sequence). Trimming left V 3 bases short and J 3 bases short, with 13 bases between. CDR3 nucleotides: TGTGCCAGTAGTATGTCCCGCAGGGAAACAGATACGCAGTATTTT. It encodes CASSMSRRETDTQYF.

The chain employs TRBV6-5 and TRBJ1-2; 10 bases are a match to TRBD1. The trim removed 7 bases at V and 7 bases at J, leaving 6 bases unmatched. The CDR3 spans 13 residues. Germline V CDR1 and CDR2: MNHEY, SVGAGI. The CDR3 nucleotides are TGTGCCAGCACCCGACAGGGGGCGGCTGGCTACACCTTC. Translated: CASTRQGAAGYTF.

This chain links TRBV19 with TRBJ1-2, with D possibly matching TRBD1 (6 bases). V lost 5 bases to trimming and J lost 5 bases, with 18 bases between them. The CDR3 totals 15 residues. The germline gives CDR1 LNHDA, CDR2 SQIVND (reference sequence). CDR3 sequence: CASSSRAGAPYGYTF. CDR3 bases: TGTGCCAGTAGTTCCCGTGCGGGGGCACCGTATGGCTACACCTTC.

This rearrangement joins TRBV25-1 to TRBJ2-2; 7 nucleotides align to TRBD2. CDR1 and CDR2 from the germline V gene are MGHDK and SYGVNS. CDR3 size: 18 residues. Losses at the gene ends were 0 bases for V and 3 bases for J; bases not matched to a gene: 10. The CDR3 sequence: CASSEYVVGGGYTGELFF. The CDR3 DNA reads TGTGCCAGCAGTGAATATGTCGTCGGGGGAGGGTACACCGGGGAGCTGTTTTTT.

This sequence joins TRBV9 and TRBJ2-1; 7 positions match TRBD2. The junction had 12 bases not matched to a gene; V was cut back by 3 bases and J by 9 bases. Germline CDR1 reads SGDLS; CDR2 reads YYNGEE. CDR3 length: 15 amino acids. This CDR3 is CASSAPFFGGGEQFF. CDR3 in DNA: TGTGCCAGCAGCGCCCCCTTCTTCGGCGGGGGTGAGCAGTTCTTC. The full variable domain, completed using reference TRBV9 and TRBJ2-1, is DSGVTQTPKHLITATGQRVTLRCSPRSGDLSVYWYQQSLDQGLQFLIQYYNGEERAKGNILERFSAQQFPDLHSELNLSSLELGDSALYFCASSAPFFGGGEQFFGPGTRLTVL.

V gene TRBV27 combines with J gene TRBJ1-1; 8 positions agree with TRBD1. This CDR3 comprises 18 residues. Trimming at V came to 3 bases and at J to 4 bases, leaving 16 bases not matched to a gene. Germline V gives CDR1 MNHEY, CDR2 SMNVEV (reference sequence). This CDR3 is CASSFRVTPGGGGTEAFF. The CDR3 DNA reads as TGTGCCAGCAGTTTCCGAGTTACCCCAGGGGGCGGTGGCACTGAAGCTTTCTTT.

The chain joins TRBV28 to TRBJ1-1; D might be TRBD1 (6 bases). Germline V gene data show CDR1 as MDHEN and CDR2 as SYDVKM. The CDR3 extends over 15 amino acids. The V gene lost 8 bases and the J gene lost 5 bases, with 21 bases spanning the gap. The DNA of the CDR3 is TGTGCCAGCTCGAATAGCGGGGGGCAGAGAACTGAAGCTTTCTTT. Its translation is CASSNSGGQRTEAFF.

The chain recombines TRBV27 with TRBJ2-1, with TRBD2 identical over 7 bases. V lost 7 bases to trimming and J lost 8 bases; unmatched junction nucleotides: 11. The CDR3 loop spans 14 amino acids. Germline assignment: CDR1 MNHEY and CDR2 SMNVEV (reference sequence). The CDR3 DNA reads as TGTGCCAGCACCCTTGGCGGGAGTCTCCATGAGCAGTTCTTC. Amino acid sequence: CASTLGGSLHEQFF.

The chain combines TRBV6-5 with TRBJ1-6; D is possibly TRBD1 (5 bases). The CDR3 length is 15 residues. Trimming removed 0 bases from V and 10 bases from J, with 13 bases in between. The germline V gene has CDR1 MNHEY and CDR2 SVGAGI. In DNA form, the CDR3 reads TGTGCCAGCAGTTACTCGGGGTCGGGGGAATCACCCCTCCACTTT. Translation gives CASSYSGSGESPLHF.

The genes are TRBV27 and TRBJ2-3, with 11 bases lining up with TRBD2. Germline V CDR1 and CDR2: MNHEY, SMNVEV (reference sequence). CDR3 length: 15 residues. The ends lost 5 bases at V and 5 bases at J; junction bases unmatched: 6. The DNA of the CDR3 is TGTGCCAGCAGTCGGCTAGCGGGGGGTATAGATACGCAGTATTTT. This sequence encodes CASSRLAGGIDTQYF.